Shown below are 5 T cell receptor beta chains from a single sample sequenced in a study of cytomegalovirus exposure and HLA in healthy donors. PCR involved 60 Vbeta and 13 Jbeta primers. The data were produced by immunoSEQ multiplex PCR, yet TCRdb's version contains in-frame clones alone and is incomplete. The sample holds about 160,000 clones, about 72% seen once. The material sequenced was PBMCs. Receptors were obtained from a man aged 45 to 65 in good health and CMV-seropositive.

J is TRBJ2-7 and V is TRBV6-1; D possibly corresponds to TRBD1 (6 bases). V was trimmed by 8 bases and J by 2 bases, leaving 13 bases between them. Germline loops: CDR1 MNHNS, CDR2 SASEGT. The CDR3 spans 13 residues. The CDR3 coding sequence is TGTGCCAGCGAGACAGGAGCCACCTACGAGCAGTACTTC. Amino acid sequence: CASETGATYEQYF.

Details on this clone: The sample has other DNA sequences that encode this CDR3 too. The chain carries TRBV5-6 and TRBJ1-1; D call uncertain. Trimming took 0 bases from V and 1 from J, leaving 4 bases between them. Germline lookup yields CDR1 SGHDT and CDR2 YYEEEE. The CDR3 length is 13 residues. CDR3 in amino acids: CASSLAGNTEAFF. As DNA, the CDR3 is TGTGCCAGCAGCTTGGCAGGGAACACTGAAGCTTTCTTT.

The chain couples TRBV29-1 to TRBJ1-1, with TRBD1 matching over 11 bases. Germline CDR1 and CDR2: SQVTM and ANQGSEA. The CDR3 has 14 amino acids. The ends lost 7 bases at V and 6 bases at J; junction bases unmatched: 10. The CDR3 DNA reads TGCAGCGCGGGGGAGGGACAGGGGGGTGCTGAAGCTTTCTTT. It encodes CSAGEGQGGAEAFF.

This clone was counted between two and nine times. The V call is TRBV18, the J call TRBJ1-1; D remains ambiguous. The CDR3 is 13 amino acids. Germline V gives CDR1 KGHSH, CDR2 LQKENI. Trimming left V 7 bases short and J 0 bases short, with 9 bases between. CDR3 DNA: TGTGCCAGCTTACAAGACATGAACACTGAAGCTTTCTTT. Translation: CASLQDMNTEAFF.

The gene calls are TRBV29-1 and TRBJ1-1; possible D gene TRBD1, 6 bases. Trimming pared 7 bases from V and 6 bases from J, leaving 27 bases between. CDR1 is SQVTM and CDR2 is ANQGSEA in the germline V gene. This CDR3 has 16 residues. Here the CDR3 reads CSGGTRGGGPLAEAFF. CDR3 sequence (DNA): TGCAGCGGAGGGACAAGGGGCGGTGGGCCCCTAGCTGAAGCTTTCTTT.